The next 15 T cell receptor beta chains were all read from a single sample in a study of human T cells and chemical hapten exposure. TCRdb reprocessed the RACE reads via MiXCR and lists one record per CDR3 protein. This table has 150,000 to 200,000 distinct CDR3 sequences, more than 14% appearing once. Time point in this sample: patch test 1, 2 weeks after DPC sensitization. The treatment denotes: therapeutic diphenylcyclopropenone sensitization with weekly scalp DPC. The material was whole blood, obtained in connection with sensitization to the hapten diphenylcyclopropenone (DPC). The receptor source for this set is a woman aged 25-40 years with alopecia areata. Some clones in this sample may be carry-over from other donors' samples.

There are a few counts of this clonotype. This chain joins TRBV29-1 and TRBJ1-2; TRBD1 agrees at 7 bases. The germline gives CDR1 SQVTM, CDR2 ANQGSEA. Trimming cost V 4 bases and J 5 bases; bases outside gene matches: 10. The CDR3 loop spans 14 amino acids. For the CDR3, the DNA is TGCAGCGTTGCTGGGGGGACAGACGTTTATGGCTACACCTTC. Amino acids: CSVAGGTDVYGYTF. The full variable domain, its missing parts supplied by reference TRBV29-1 and TRBJ1-2, is SAVISQKPSRDICQRGTSLTIQCQVDSQVTMMFWYRQQPGQSLTLIATANQGSEATYESGFVIDKFPISRPNLTFSTLTVSNMSPEDSSIYLCSVAGGTDVYGYTFGSGTRLTVV.

This clonotype appeared many times. The J gene is TRBJ2-2, the V gene TRBV29-1, with a possible D match to TRBD1 (5 bases). V dropped 2 bases and J dropped 3 bases, with 10 bases sitting between them. This CDR3 contains 14 residues. Germline V gene data show CDR1 as SQVTM and CDR2 as ANQGSEA. CDR3 in DNA: TGCAGCGTTGAAAGCAGGGCCGACACCGGGGAGCTGTTTTTT. Its protein is CSVESRADTGELFF.

The chain recombines TRBV28 with TRBJ2-4; D not resolved. In germline, CDR1 is MDHEN, CDR2 SYDVKM. Trimming took off 3 bases at V and 8 bases at J, with 14 bases between the two ends. The CDR3 sequence is 14 residues long. As DNA, the CDR3 is TGTGCCAGCAGTTTTAGGCGGACCCGGGACATTCAGTACTTC. It encodes CASSFRRTRDIQYF.

The CDR3 region is CASSLTLDPGIAETQYF. The CDR3 coding sequence is TGTGCCAGCAGCTTAACCCTAGACCCTGGTATTGCAGAGACCCAGTACTTC. The V and J genes are TRBV7-9 and TRBJ2-5; D not certain. Trimming removed 2 bases at V and 4 bases at J, with 20 bases between. The germline gives CDR1 SEHNR, CDR2 FQNEAQ (reference sequence). The CDR3 consists of 17 residues.

The rearrangement uses TRBV11-3 and TRBJ2-2; TRBD2 matches at 10 bases. V shed 1 base, J shed 4 bases, and the junction held 3 bases outside the gene matches. Per the germline V gene, CDR1 is SGHNT and CDR2 is YENEEA. The CDR3 length is 16 residues. CDR3 in amino acids: CASSLVLAGITGELFF. The DNA of the CDR3 is TGTGCCAGCAGCTTAGTACTAGCGGGGATCACCGGGGAGCTGTTTTTT. The full variable domain, in which reference TRBV11-3 and TRBJ2-2 provide the parts outside the CDR3, is EAGVVQSPRYKIIEKKQPVAFWCNPISGHNTLYWYLQNLGQGPELLIRYENEEAVDDSQLPKDRFSAERLKGVDSTLKIQPAELGDSAVYLCASSLVLAGITGELFFGEGSRLTVL.

The J gene is TRBJ2-3, the V gene TRBV7-2; D is possibly TRBD2 (6 bases). The CDR3 extends over 16 amino acids. From germline, CDR1 is SGHTA and CDR2 FQGNSA. Trimming stripped 5 bases from V and 0 bases from J, with 15 bases between. The CDR3 DNA follows: TGTGCCAGCAGCCCCTCTAGCGCCTCTAGCACAGATACGCAGTATTTT. The encoded protein is CASSPSSASSTDTQYF. Full variable domain (remainder filled in from reference TRBV7-2 and TRBJ2-3): GAGVSQSPSNKVTEKGKDVELRCDPISGHTALYWYRQSLGQGLEFLIYFQGNSAPDKSGLPSDRFSAERTGGSVSTLTIQRTQQEDSAVYLCASSPSSASSTDTQYFGPGTRLTVL.

V usage is TRBV7-9 and J usage is TRBJ2-1, with 7 bases aligning to TRBD2. Germline V gene sequence: CDR1 SEHNR, CDR2 FQNEAQ (reference sequence). With 4 bases clipped from V and 4 bases from J, the junction kept 7 bases outside the gene matches. There are 15 residues in the CDR3. CDR3 loop: CASSSVAGVYNEQFF. CDR3 bases: TGTGCCAGCAGCTCTGTAGCGGGCGTATACAATGAGCAGTTCTTC.

This chain links TRBV18 with TRBJ1-5, with TRBD1 as a possible D gene (6 bases). The V gene lost 5 bases and the J gene lost 4 bases, with 15 bases spanning the gap. The V gene's germline CDR1 is KGHSH and CDR2 LQKENI. The CDR3 extends over 15 amino acids. CDR3 bases: TGTGCCAGCTCAAGACTACAGGGAGAAAATCAGCCCCAGCATTTT. It translates to CASSRLQGENQPQHF.

CDR3 nucleotide sequence: TGTGCCAGCAGTCCACTAGCGGGAGTTTCCGGGGAGCTGTTTTTT. It is translated as CASSPLAGVSGELFF. The chain is built from TRBV6-1 and TRBJ2-2; 11 bases are shared with TRBD2. Trimming cost V 5 bases and J 6 bases; bases outside gene matches: 5. CDR1 is MNHNS and CDR2 is SASEGT in the germline V gene. The CDR3 consists of 15 residues.

V is TRBV28 and J is TRBJ1-1; 9 nucleotides match TRBD1. Germline values: CDR1 MDHEN, CDR2 SYDVKM. The CDR3 has 13 amino acids. J gave up 11 bases and V 6 bases, and 10 bases lay outside the gene matches. The CDR3 region is CASRLTRDRDAFF. The CDR3 DNA follows: TGTGCCAGCAGACTAACTCGGGACAGGGATGCTTTCTTT.

This chain uses TRBV7-6 with TRBJ2-2; tentatively, D is TRBD1 (6 bases). This CDR3 is 15 amino acids long. V dropped 5 bases and J dropped 0 bases, with 10 bases sitting between them. CDR1 is SGHVS, CDR2 FNYEAQ, per germline. CDR3 sequence reads: CASSAQGTNTGELFF. The CDR3, as DNA: TGTGCCAGCAGCGCACAGGGTACGAACACCGGGGAGCTGTTTTTT.

This clonotype came up a few times. The chain carries TRBV7-9 and TRBJ2-7, with D possibly being TRBD1 (6 bases). From germline, CDR1 is SEHNR and CDR2 FQNEAQ (reference sequence). This CDR3 spans 15 amino acids. V was cut by 5 bases and J by 2 bases, with 16 bases left in between. The DNA of the CDR3 is TGTGCCAGCAGCCCGAAGTTGACAGGTCCCTACGAGCAGTACTTC. It translates to CASSPKLTGPYEQYF.

This clonotype occurred a few times. This chain joins TRBV28 and TRBJ2-7; D is unclear. The CDR3 is 13 residues long. Trimming took off 5 bases at V and 3 bases at J, with 11 bases between the two ends. CDR1 MDHEN and CDR2 SYDVKM come from the germline V gene. The CDR3 is CASSGAPIYEQYF. DNA for the CDR3: TGTGCCAGCAGTGGAGCACCAATCTACGAGCAGTACTTC. Combining the CDR3 with reference TRBV28 and TRBJ2-7 gives the whole variable domain DVKVTQSSRYLVKRTGEKVFLECVQDMDHENMFWYRQDPGLGLRLIYFSYDVKMKEKGDIPEGYSVSREKKERFSLILESASTNQTSMYLCASSGAPIYEQYFGPGTRLTVT.

This chain uses TRBV6-2 or TRBV6-3 with TRBJ2-5; TRBD1 aligns across 8 bases. Germline V lookup: CDR1 MNHEY, CDR2 SVGEGT. The CDR3 covers 16 residues. The V segment lost 6 bases and the J segment 1 base; nucleotides outside the gene matches: 10. Here the CDR3 DNA reads TGTGCCAGCAGCTACGGACAGGGCTTATTCCAAGAGACCCAGTACTTC. Amino acid sequence: CASSYGQGLFQETQYF.

This chain uses TRBV12-3 or TRBV12-4 with TRBJ2-7; 8 bases agree with TRBD1. CDR3 size: 14 residues. The trim removed 4 bases at V and 2 bases at J, leaving 4 bases unmatched. CDR3 DNA sequence: TGTGCCAGCAGTTATGGGACAGGCCCCTACGAGCAGTACTTC. Amino acid sequence: CASSYGTGPYEQYF.